This T cell receptor (beta chain) was identified in a study of T cell responses to AZD1222 COVID-19 vaccine. A remark on this clone: Its specificity is unknown.

Produced via immunoSEQ multiplex PCR; TCRdb's table is partial and in-frame only. The table lists about 56,000 clones, 80% to 90% of them singletons, with about 15% in the top ten. Study-wide findings and caveats: The donors showed a predominance of white British ancestry and of females, with possible underestimation of clonal diversity. Reportedly, nearly half the spike-specific TCRs target unmutated variant regions.

J lost 2 bases, V lost 5 bases, and 11 bases had no gene match. This CDR3 is 17 amino acids long. Germline V lookup: CDR1 LNHDA, CDR2 SQIVND (reference sequence). This sequence originates from an adult in good health. This sample comprised peripheral blood, obtained on day 0 of AZD1222 vaccination. The V and J genes are TRBV19 and TRBJ2-1; 8 nucleotides align to TRBD2. The CDR3, as DNA: TGTGCCAGTAGTCCCCGGGGGGGAAGAGGTACCTACAATGAGCAGTTCTTC. Translating gives CASSPRGGRGTYNEQFF.